This entry lists 32 T cell receptor beta chains sequenced from one sample in a study of CD8 T cells in Susac syndrome. Random hexamers were used to reverse transcribe about 0.45 to 1 ug of RNA. MiXCR was run by TCRdb on the immunoSEQ multiplex PCR reads, yielding one entry per CDR3 protein. The table shows tens of thousands of distinct CDR3 sequences, with roughly 96% occurring only once. The sequenced sample consisted of CD8+ T cells from PBMCs. All receptors come from a human donor with Susac syndrome.

The rearrangement joins TRBV4-1 to TRBJ1-4, with 7 bases lining up with TRBD1. CDR3 length: 14 residues. CDR1 is MGHRA and CDR2 is YSYEKL in the germline V gene. The V and J ends lost 4 bases and 4 bases, in that order; junction bases with no gene match: 3. The CDR3 DNA is TGCGCCAGCAGCCCCGGGACAGATAATGAAAAACTGTTTTTT. It specifies CASSPGTDNEKLFF.

The chain combines TRBV18 with TRBJ1-1; D remains ambiguous. Per germline, CDR1 KGHSH and CDR2 LQKENI. Trimming took 8 bases from V and 0 from J, leaving 7 bases between them. The CDR3 has 12 amino acids. The CDR3: CASGKMNTEAFF. The CDR3 nucleotides are TGTGCCAGCGGAAAGATGAACACTGAAGCTTTCTTT.

V gene TRBV15 combines with J gene TRBJ1-2; D is unresolved. Germline-derived CDR1 and CDR2 are LNHNV and YYDKDF (reference sequence). CDR3 size: 16 residues. V was cut by 0 bases and J by 5 bases, with 16 bases left in between. CDR3 protein: CATSRDFVLTRYGYTF. The CDR3, as DNA: TGTGCCACCAGCAGAGATTTTGTCCTTACCCGTTATGGCTACACCTTC.

The J gene is TRBJ1-6, the V gene TRBV10-3; a weak D match, TRBD1 (5 bases). V was shortened by 6 bases and J by 5 bases, with 14 bases between the two germline ends. Germline CDR1 reads ENHRY; CDR2 reads SYGVKD. The CDR3 contains 15 residues. Written as DNA, the CDR3 is TGTGCCATCAGGAGCGGGACGGCGAATAATTCACCCCTCCACTTT. Residues: CAIRSGTANNSPLHF.

The rearrangement links TRBV29-1 to TRBJ1-5, with 7 bases aligning to TRBD1. With 7 bases clipped from V and 3 bases from J, the junction kept 6 bases outside the gene matches. Germline-derived CDR1 and CDR2 are SQVTM and ANQGSEA. The CDR3 has 13 amino acids. CDR3 loop: CSARTGTNQPQHF. The DNA for the CDR3 is TGCAGCGCTCGGACAGGCACCAATCAGCCCCAGCATTTT.

CDR3 coding DNA: TGCAGCGTCAAGGGGTTCGAGACCCAGTACTTC. This codes for CSVKGFETQYF. The V gene is TRBV29-1, the J gene TRBJ2-5; D perhaps matches TRBD1 (5 bases). The CDR3 sequence is 11 residues long. Germline lookup yields CDR1 SQVTM and CDR2 ANQGSEA. The V gene lost 6 bases and the J gene lost 5 bases, with 10 bases spanning the gap.

This rearrangement joins TRBV12-3 or TRBV12-4 to TRBJ2-3, with 7 bases that match TRBD2. V lost 6 bases, J lost 0 bases, and 0 bases stayed unmatched. The CDR3 loop spans 13 amino acids. The CDR3 DNA reads TGTGCCAGCAGGCGGGAGAGCACAGATACGCAGTATTTT. Residues: CASRRESTDTQYF.

V usage is TRBV20-1 and J usage is TRBJ2-5, with a possible D match to TRBD1 (6 bases). This CDR3 has 12 residues. Germline CDR1 and CDR2: DFQATT and SNEGSKA (reference sequence). Deletions cut 6 bases from V and 4 bases from J, with 12 bases between. CDR3 DNA: TGCAGTGCAGGGGGTATGGGAGAGACCCAGTACTTC. Its translation: CSAGGMGETQYF.

CDR3 amino acids: CASSPSGETQYF. Here the CDR3 DNA reads TGTGCCAGCAGTCCTTCAGGGGAGACCCAGTACTTC. The chain combines TRBV28 with TRBJ2-5; D possibly corresponds to TRBD1 (5 bases). Germline V gene data show CDR1 as MDHEN and CDR2 as SYDVKM. This CDR3 is built from 12 residues. The V gene lost 5 bases and the J gene lost 5 bases, with 9 bases spanning the gap.

The V and J genes are TRBV15 and TRBJ2-5, with D maybe TRBD1 (6 bases). Trimming took off 3 bases at V and 2 bases at J, with 16 bases between the two ends. The CDR3 runs to 16 residues. The germline V gene has CDR1 LNHNV and CDR2 YYDKDF (reference sequence). DNA of the CDR3: TGTGCCACCAGCAGCATCGCACAGGGTGGTCAAGAGACCCAGTACTTC. It is translated as CATSSIAQGGQETQYF. The variable domain in full, completed from reference TRBV15 and TRBJ2-5, reads DAMVIQNPRYQVTQFGKPVTLSCSQTLNHNVMYWYQQKSSQAPKLLFHYYDKDFNNEADTPDNFQSRRPNTSFCFLDIRSPGLGDTAMYLCATSSIAQGGQETQYFGPGTRLLVL.

J is TRBJ2-2 and V is TRBV18; no firm D call. V was trimmed by 8 bases and J by 0 bases, leaving 7 bases between them. CDR1 and CDR2 from the germline V gene are KGHSH and LQKENI. There are 13 residues in the CDR3. The CDR3 nucleotides read TGTGCCAGCCCGTCTCCGAACACCGGGGAGCTGTTTTTT. It is translated as CASPSPNTGELFF.

The chain joins TRBV11-3 to TRBJ1-1; possible D gene TRBD1, 5 bases. The CDR3 has 16 amino acids. In germline, CDR1 is SGHNT, CDR2 YENEEA. The V end lost 4 bases, the J end lost 3 bases, and 18 bases lay between the germline ends. CDR3 nucleotide sequence: TGTGCCAGCAGCTGGGGACCCGAGCCCACTGACACTGAAGCTTTCTTT. Its protein is CASSWGPEPTDTEAFF. Filled out from reference TRBV11-3 and TRBJ1-1, the complete variable domain reads EAGVVQSPRYKIIEKKQPVAFWCNPISGHNTLYWYLQNLGQGPELLIRYENEEAVDDSQLPKDRFSAERLKGVDSTLKIQPAELGDSAVYLCASSWGPEPTDTEAFFGQGTRLTVV.

V usage is TRBV30 and J usage is TRBJ2-4; TRBD2 aligns across 9 bases. This CDR3 is built from 13 residues. V shed 2 bases, J shed 16 bases, and the junction held 12 bases outside the gene matches. CDR1 is GTSNPN, CDR2 SVGIG, per germline (reference sequence). CDR3 in amino acids: CAWSSGGLASVYF. The DNA of the CDR3 is TGTGCCTGGAGTAGTGGGGGACTAGCCTCTGTTTACTTC.

The chain has TRBV6-5 and TRBJ1-1; 7 bases match TRBD1. CDR1 and CDR2 (germline): MNHEY, SVGAGI. J gave up 5 bases and V 5 bases, and 11 bases lay outside the gene matches. The CDR3 is 15 residues long. CDR3 loop: CASSPPDRRGTEAFF. DNA of the CDR3: TGTGCCAGCAGTCCCCCGGACAGGAGGGGGACTGAAGCTTTCTTT.

The chain has TRBV6-5 and TRBJ2-7, with 11 positions matching TRBD1. Germline V gene data show CDR1 as MNHEY and CDR2 as SVGAGI. Unmatched junction bases numbered 6, after V lost 7 bases and J lost 1 base. There are 15 residues in the CDR3. Here the CDR3 reads CASTRTGGSSYEQYF. As DNA, the CDR3 is TGTGCCAGCACTAGGACAGGGGGCTCTTCCTACGAGCAGTACTTC.

The V gene is TRBV6-5, the J gene TRBJ2-2; unclear D gene. This CDR3 is 14 amino acids long. Germline CDR1 MNHEY, CDR2 SVGAGI. V shed 6 bases and J shed 6 bases, with 14 bases lying between them. As DNA, the CDR3 is TGTGCCAGCAGCCTCCGGGTTGGAGCCGGGGAGCTGTTTTTT. As protein: CASSLRVGAGELFF.

This clonotype appeared once. This chain links TRBV4-3 with TRBJ1-1; a possible D gene is TRBD1 (6 bases). CDR3 size: 15 residues. Germline lookup yields CDR1 LGHNA and CDR2 YSLEER. The V end lost 0 bases, the J end lost 4 bases, and 12 bases lay between the germline ends. The CDR3 is CASSQDQGMGTEAFF. CDR3 sequence (DNA): TGCGCCAGCAGCCAAGATCAGGGGATGGGCACTGAAGCTTTCTTT.

The chain recombines TRBV15 with TRBJ1-1; 8 bases line up with TRBD1. The germline V gene has CDR1 LNHNV and CDR2 YYDKDF (reference sequence). The CDR3 runs 17 residues. The junction had 11 bases not matched to a gene; V was cut back by 4 bases and J by 1 base. The CDR3 nucleotides read TGTGCCACCAGCACCGGGACAGGAACTCCCAAGAACACTGAAGCTTTCTTT. This sequence encodes CATSTGTGTPKNTEAFF.

J is TRBJ2-2 and V is TRBV20-1, with TRBD2 identical over 10 bases. Germline loops: CDR1 DFQATT, CDR2 SNEGSKA (reference sequence). Germline trimming cut 6 bases from V and 6 bases from J; bases unmatched to any gene: 7. CDR3 length equals 14 residues. The chain's CDR3 is CSASTSGRSGELFF. CDR3 coding DNA: TGCAGTGCATCGACTAGCGGGCGGTCCGGGGAGCTGTTTTTT.

CDR3 nucleotide sequence: TGTGCCAGCAGTGGACAGGGGGCCCTGTTGAGGAATACGCAGTATTTT. Residues: CASSGQGALLRNTQYF. V is TRBV2 and J is TRBJ2-3; 10 bases are a match to TRBD1. This CDR3 is built from 16 residues. With 4 bases clipped from V and 7 bases from J, the junction kept 11 bases outside the gene matches. Germline V gene sequence: CDR1 SNHLY, CDR2 FYNNEI.

This chain joins TRBV5-4 and TRBJ1-1; 7 bases are a match to TRBD1. Germline V gene sequence: CDR1 SGHNT, CDR2 YYREEE (reference sequence). The CDR3 consists of 13 residues. The J segment lost 11 bases and the V segment lost 9 bases, leaving 16 bases of the junction unmatched. CDR3 DNA: TGTGCCATATATAAGGAGGAGGGGGCGACGGCTTTCTTT. Translated, it gives CAIYKEEGATAFF.

The chain uses TRBV7-9 and TRBJ1-5; weak D call: TRBD1 (6 bases). This CDR3 contains 14 residues. Trimming removed 5 bases at V and 0 bases at J, with 8 bases between. Germline V CDR1 and CDR2: SEHNR, FQNEAQ (reference sequence). The DNA of the CDR3 is TGTGCCAGCAGCATACAGGGTAGCAATCAGCCCCAGCATTTT. Translated: CASSIQGSNQPQHF.

The chain recombines TRBV7-9 with TRBJ2-1; D is possibly TRBD1 (5 bases). This CDR3 comprises 11 residues. V was shortened by 5 bases and J by 8 bases, with 7 bases between the two germline ends. The germline V gene has CDR1 SEHNR and CDR2 FQNEAQ (reference sequence). The CDR3 protein is CASSPGYEQFF. CDR3 nucleotide sequence: TGTGCCAGCAGCCCAGGGTATGAGCAGTTCTTC.

V gene TRBV27 combines with J gene TRBJ1-5; 7 nucleotides agree with TRBD1. There are 15 residues in the CDR3. With 7 bases clipped from V and 2 bases from J, the junction kept 8 bases outside the gene matches. The V gene's germline CDR1 is MNHEY and CDR2 SMNVEV (reference sequence). This CDR3 reads CASKPTGLGNQPQHF. The CDR3 bases are TGTGCCAGCAAACCGACAGGGCTCGGCAATCAGCCCCAGCATTTT.

This sequence joins TRBV19 and TRBJ1-1; TRBD1 matches at 7 bases. CDR3 length: 14 amino acids. Germline V CDR1 and CDR2: LNHDA, SQIVND (reference sequence). V shed 4 bases and J 1 base; nucleotides not matched to a gene: 3. In DNA, the CDR3 is TGTGCCAGTAGTACCGGGACAGCGAACACTGAAGCTTTCTTT. This gives the protein CASSTGTANTEAFF.

The V gene is TRBV10-3, the J gene TRBJ2-3; 9 nucleotides align to TRBD2. The CDR3 covers 14 residues. Germline-derived CDR1 and CDR2 are ENHRY and SYGVKD. The V segment lost 4 bases and the J segment 6 bases; nucleotides outside the gene matches: 5. The CDR3 here is CAISGLAVGDTQYF. As DNA, the CDR3 is TGTGCCATCAGTGGACTAGCGGTGGGGGATACGCAGTATTTT.

V and J are TRBV20-1 and TRBJ1-2, with TRBD1 matching 8 bases. J gave up 2 bases and V 3 bases, and 5 bases lay outside the gene matches. The CDR3 contains 14 residues. The germline gives CDR1 DFQATT, CDR2 SNEGSKA (reference sequence). The CDR3 DNA follows: TGCAGTGCTAGCGTACCAGGGGGCAACTATGGCTACACCTTC. Its translation is CSASVPGGNYGYTF.

This chain links TRBV15 with TRBJ1-5; D perhaps matches TRBD1 (5 bases). Germline assignment: CDR1 LNHNV and CDR2 YYDKDF (reference sequence). This CDR3 is 15 amino acids long. Trimming removed 0 bases at V and 7 bases at J, with 13 bases between. The CDR3 loop reads CATSRDRGSGQPQHF. The CDR3 DNA is TGTGCCACCAGCAGAGATAGAGGGTCAGGGCAGCCCCAGCATTTT. The full variable domain, with the rest looked up from reference TRBV15 and TRBJ1-5, is DAMVIQNPRYQVTQFGKPVTLSCSQTLNHNVMYWYQQKSSQAPKLLFHYYDKDFNNEADTPDNFQSRRPNTSFCFLDIRSPGLGDTAMYLCATSRDRGSGQPQHFGDGTRLSIL.

Written as DNA, the CDR3 is TGTGCCAGCCGAAGGGGGCAGGGAGGCACAGATACGCAGTATTTT. It translates to CASRRGQGGTDTQYF. This chain uses TRBV18 with TRBJ2-3, with TRBD1 matching 7 bases. CDR1 is KGHSH and CDR2 is LQKENI in the germline V gene. The CDR3 sequence is 15 residues long. Trimming at V came to 8 bases and at J to 1 base, leaving 9 bases not matched to a gene.

CDR3 loop: CASSLDQGGSPLHF. Written as DNA, the CDR3 is TGCGCCAGCAGCTTGGACCAGGGGGGCTCACCCCTCCACTTT. The rearrangement joins TRBV5-1 to TRBJ1-6, with 7 bases fitting TRBD1. The length of the CDR3 is 14 residues. V lost 0 bases, J lost 10 bases, and 4 bases stayed unmatched. Germline V gene lookup returns CDR1 SGHRS and CDR2 YFSETQ.

The chain is built from TRBV5-1 and TRBJ2-6; maybe TRBD2 (6 bases). CDR3 length: 15 residues. Germline CDR1 is SGHRS and CDR2 is YFSETQ. Trimming removed 2 bases from V and 4 bases from J, with 10 bases in between. CDR3 amino acids: CASSFGGSGANVLTF. In nucleotides, the CDR3 is TGCGCCAGCAGCTTCGGGGGTTCGGGGGCCAACGTCCTGACTTTC.

The chain couples TRBV6-2 or TRBV6-3 to TRBJ1-2; no firm D call. Deletions cut 4 bases from V and 3 bases from J, with 12 bases between. This CDR3 comprises 14 residues. CDR1 is MNHEY and CDR2 is SVGEGT in the germline V gene. This chain's CDR3 is CASSSTLDHYGYTF. The CDR3 bases are TGTGCCAGCAGTTCTACCTTGGACCACTATGGCTACACCTTC.